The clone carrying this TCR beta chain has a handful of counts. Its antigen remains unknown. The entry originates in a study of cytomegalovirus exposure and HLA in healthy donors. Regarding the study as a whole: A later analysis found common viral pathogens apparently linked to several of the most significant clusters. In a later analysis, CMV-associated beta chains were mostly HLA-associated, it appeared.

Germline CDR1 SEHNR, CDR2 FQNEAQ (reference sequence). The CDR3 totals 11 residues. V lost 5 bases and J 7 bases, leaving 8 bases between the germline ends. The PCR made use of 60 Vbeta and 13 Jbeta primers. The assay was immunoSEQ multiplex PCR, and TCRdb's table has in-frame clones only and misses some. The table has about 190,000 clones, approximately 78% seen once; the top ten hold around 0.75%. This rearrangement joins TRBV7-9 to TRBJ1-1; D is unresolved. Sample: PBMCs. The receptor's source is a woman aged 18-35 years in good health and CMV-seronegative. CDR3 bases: TGTGCCAGCAGCCATTCTAGTGAAGCTTTCTTT. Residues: CASSHSSEAFF.